This passage covers 14 T cell receptor beta chains from one sample sequenced in a study of response to subunit inactivated influenza vaccine. TCRdb analysed the RT-PCR reads with MiXCR anew, one entry per CDR3 protein. The sample contains 450,000 to 600,000 distinct CDR3 sequences, 6.5% to 8% of which appear only once. The material sequenced was PBMCs from blood, taken around 25 months after vaccination. Receptor source: a man aged 45 to 75 who received an inactivated influenza vaccine.

With regard to this clonotype: A junction boundary mismatches the germline segment, possibly from a read error. The chain links TRBV9 to TRBJ2-3; the D gene is possibly TRBD2 (5 bases). The CDR3 has 16 amino acids. The germline CDR1 and CDR2 sequences are SGDLS and YYNGEE. For the CDR3, the DNA is TGTGTCAGCAGCTCTGTAACGGGGTGGTTCACAGATACGCAGTATTTT. Translated, it gives CVSSSVTGWFTDTQYF.

The chain recombines TRBV29-1 with TRBJ1-3; D gene uncertain. Germline V CDR1 and CDR2: SQVTM, ANQGSEA. Trimming removed 1 base from V and 2 bases from J, with 6 bases in between. The CDR3 consists of 13 residues. Here the CDR3 reads CSVEVVAGNTIYF. CDR3 bases: TGCAGCGTTGAAGTGGTCGCTGGAAACACCATATATTTT.

The chain uses TRBV7-2 and TRBJ2-1, with unresolved D. The germline V gene encodes CDR1 SGHTA and CDR2 FQGNSA. The CDR3 spans 14 residues. V shed 5 bases and J shed 2 bases, with 10 bases lying between them. CDR3 in amino acids: CASSPAHPYNEQFF. CDR3 sequence (DNA): TGTGCCAGCAGCCCGGCGCACCCCTACAATGAGCAGTTCTTC.

In regard to this clonotype: A single base separates this from a much larger clone, so it may be a read error. The chain is built from TRBV5-1 and TRBJ2-1; tentatively, D is TRBD2 (6 bases). From germline, CDR1 is SGHRS and CDR2 YFSETQ. There are 15 residues in the CDR3. Trimming cost V 1 base and J 6 bases, with 14 bases left between them. The CDR3 sequence: CASSLSGRGSNEQFF. CDR3 DNA: TGCGCCAGCAGCTTGTCCGGACGGGGGTCCAATGAGCAGTTCTTC. Filled out from reference TRBV5-1 and TRBJ2-1, the complete variable domain reads KAGVTQTPRYLIKTRGQQVTLSCSPISGHRSVSWYQQTPGQGLQFLFEYFSETQRNKGNFPGRFSGRQFSNSRSEMNVSTLELGDSALYLCASSLSGRGSNEQFFGPGTRLTVL.

This clonotype was detected only a few times. This chain uses TRBV29-1 with TRBJ2-1; TRBD2 agrees at 10 bases. This CDR3 spans 13 amino acids. The germline V gene has CDR1 SQVTM and CDR2 ANQGSEA. The V segment lost 6 bases and the J segment 8 bases; nucleotides outside the gene matches: 7. CDR3 amino acids: CSVSGRAVDEQFF. The CDR3 DNA is TGCAGCGTAAGCGGGAGGGCCGTGGATGAGCAGTTCTTC.

This clonotype was detected ten times or more. The chain recombines TRBV6-1 with TRBJ2-1; 10 nucleotides match TRBD2. The V segment lost 2 bases and the J segment 0 bases; nucleotides outside the gene matches: 7. The CDR3 runs to 18 residues. The V gene's germline CDR1 is MNHNS and CDR2 SASEGT. The CDR3 spells CASSERGLAQSSYNEQFF. As DNA, the CDR3 is TGTGCCAGCAGTGAAAGGGGACTAGCGCAAAGCTCCTACAATGAGCAGTTCTTC.

This clonotype was recorded at least ten times. V gene TRBV6-5 combines with J gene TRBJ2-7; 9 positions match TRBD1. Trimming at V came to 5 bases and at J to 2 bases, leaving 7 bases not matched to a gene. CDR3 size: 15 residues. The V gene's germline CDR1 is MNHEY and CDR2 SVGAGI. CDR3 nucleotides: TGTGCCAGCAGTCACCCCGGGACAGGGACCTACGAGCAGTACTTC. Encoded protein: CASSHPGTGTYEQYF.

The chain employs TRBV30 and TRBJ2-2; D is unresolved. The V end lost 5 bases, the J end lost 8 bases, and 6 bases lay between the germline ends. The CDR3 is made up of 10 amino acids. From germline, CDR1 is GTSNPN and CDR2 SVGIG (reference sequence). For the CDR3, the DNA is TGTGCCTGGGCCGAGGGGGAGCTGTTTTTT. Protein product: CAWAEGELFF.

This clonotype turned up a few times. V usage is TRBV9 and J usage is TRBJ2-1; 8 bases map to TRBD1. The germline gives CDR1 SGDLS, CDR2 YYNGEE. The CDR3 runs to 16 residues. Trimming cost V 0 bases and J 7 bases; bases outside gene matches: 9. CDR3 bases: TGTGCCAGCAGCGTAGAGGCTCAGGGGGCCGTTAATGAGCAGTTCTTC. Its translation is CASSVEAQGAVNEQFF.

J is TRBJ2-2 and V is TRBV4-1, with unresolved D. Per germline, CDR1 MGHRA and CDR2 YSYEKL. Trimming took 0 bases from V and 6 from J, leaving 14 bases between them. CDR3 length: 16 residues. The CDR3 protein is CASSQDRLLVAGELFF. CDR3 coding DNA: TGCGCCAGCAGCCAAGATCGTCTCTTAGTCGCCGGGGAGCTGTTTTTT.

The genes are TRBV29-1 and TRBJ1-1; possible D gene TRBD1, 5 bases. From germline, CDR1 is SQVTM and CDR2 ANQGSEA. This CDR3 has 11 amino acids. CDR3 bases: TGCGGATCGACAGAGAACACTGAAGCTTTCTTT. As protein: CGSTENTEAFF.

The chain uses TRBV28 and TRBJ2-5; 8 bases align to TRBD1. V gave up 2 bases and J gave up 6 bases; unmatched junction bases: 5. Germline V gene lookup returns CDR1 MDHEN and CDR2 SYDVKM. This CDR3 is built from 14 residues. The CDR3 nucleotides are TGTGCCAGCAGTTTAGCAGGGGGCGCCAAGACCCAGTACTTC. Its translation is CASSLAGGAKTQYF.

This clonotype appeared a few times. The chain is built from TRBV4-1 and TRBJ1-6, with D hard to call. The germline V gene has CDR1 MGHRA and CDR2 YSYEKL. V dropped 1 base and J dropped 10 bases, with 17 bases sitting between them. This CDR3 has 16 residues. The CDR3 loop reads CASSQGWEGARSPLHF. The CDR3 DNA is TGCGCCAGCAGCCAAGGATGGGAGGGTGCGAGGTCACCCCTCCACTTT.

This clonotype was picked up many times. The chain carries TRBV3-1 and TRBJ2-1, with TRBD1 matching 10 bases. The junction had 3 bases not matched to a gene; V was cut back by 7 bases and J by 6 bases. Germline CDR1 LGHDT, CDR2 YNNKEL (reference sequence). The CDR3 is 13 residues long. The CDR3 DNA is TGTGCCAGCACCAGGACAGGGGGCAATGAGCAGTTCTTC. This encodes CASTRTGGNEQFF.